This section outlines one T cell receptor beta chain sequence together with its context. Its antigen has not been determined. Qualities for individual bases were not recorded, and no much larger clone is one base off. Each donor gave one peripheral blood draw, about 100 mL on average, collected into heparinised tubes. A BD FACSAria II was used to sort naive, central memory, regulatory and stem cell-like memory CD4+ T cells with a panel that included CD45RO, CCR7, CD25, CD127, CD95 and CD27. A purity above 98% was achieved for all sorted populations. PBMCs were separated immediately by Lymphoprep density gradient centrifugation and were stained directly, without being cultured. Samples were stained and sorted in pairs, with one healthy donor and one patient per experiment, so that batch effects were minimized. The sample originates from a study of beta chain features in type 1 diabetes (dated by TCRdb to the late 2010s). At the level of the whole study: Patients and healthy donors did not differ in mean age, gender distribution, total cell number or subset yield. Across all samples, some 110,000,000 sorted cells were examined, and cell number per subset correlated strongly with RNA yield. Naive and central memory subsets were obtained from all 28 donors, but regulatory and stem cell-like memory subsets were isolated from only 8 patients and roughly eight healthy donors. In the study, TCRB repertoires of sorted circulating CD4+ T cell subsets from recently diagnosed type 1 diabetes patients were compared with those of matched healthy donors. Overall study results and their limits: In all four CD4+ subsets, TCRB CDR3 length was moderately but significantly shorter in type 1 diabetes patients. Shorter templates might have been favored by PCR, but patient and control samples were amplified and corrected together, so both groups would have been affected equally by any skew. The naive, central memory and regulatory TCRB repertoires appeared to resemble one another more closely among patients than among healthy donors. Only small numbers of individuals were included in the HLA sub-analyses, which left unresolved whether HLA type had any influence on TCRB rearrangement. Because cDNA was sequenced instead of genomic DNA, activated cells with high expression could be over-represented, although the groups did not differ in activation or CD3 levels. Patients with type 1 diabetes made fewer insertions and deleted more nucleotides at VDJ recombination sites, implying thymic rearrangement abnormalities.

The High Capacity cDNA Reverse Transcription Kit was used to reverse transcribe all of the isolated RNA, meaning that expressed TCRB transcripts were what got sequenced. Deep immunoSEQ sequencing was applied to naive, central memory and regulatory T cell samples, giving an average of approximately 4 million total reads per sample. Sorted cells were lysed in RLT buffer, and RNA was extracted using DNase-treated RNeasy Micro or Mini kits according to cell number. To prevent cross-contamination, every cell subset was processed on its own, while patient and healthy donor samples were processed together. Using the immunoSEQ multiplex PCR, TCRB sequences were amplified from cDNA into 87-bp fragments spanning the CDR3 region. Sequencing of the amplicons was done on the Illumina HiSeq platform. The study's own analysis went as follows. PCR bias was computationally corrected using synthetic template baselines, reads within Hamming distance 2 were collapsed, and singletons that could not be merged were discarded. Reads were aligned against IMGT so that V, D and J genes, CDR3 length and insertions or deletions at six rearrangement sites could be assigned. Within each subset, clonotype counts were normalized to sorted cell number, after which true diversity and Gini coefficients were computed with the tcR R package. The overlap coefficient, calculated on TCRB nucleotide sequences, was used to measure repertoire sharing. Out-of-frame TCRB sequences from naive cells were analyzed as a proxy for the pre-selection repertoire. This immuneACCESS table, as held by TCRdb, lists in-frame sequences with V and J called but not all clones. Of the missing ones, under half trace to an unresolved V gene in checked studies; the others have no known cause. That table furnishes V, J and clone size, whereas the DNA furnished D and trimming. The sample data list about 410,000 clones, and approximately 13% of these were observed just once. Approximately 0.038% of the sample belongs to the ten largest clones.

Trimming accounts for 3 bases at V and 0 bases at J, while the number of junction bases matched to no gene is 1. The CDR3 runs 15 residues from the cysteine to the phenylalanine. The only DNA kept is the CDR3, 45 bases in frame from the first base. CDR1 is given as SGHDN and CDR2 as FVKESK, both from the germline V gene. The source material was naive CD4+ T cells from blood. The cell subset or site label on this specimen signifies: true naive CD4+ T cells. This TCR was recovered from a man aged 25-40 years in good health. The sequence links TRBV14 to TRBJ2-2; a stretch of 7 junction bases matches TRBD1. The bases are TGTGCCAGCAGCCACACAGGGGCGAACACCGGGGAGCTGTTTTTT. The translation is CASSHTGANTGELFF.